This T cell receptor (beta chain) was observed in a study of blood T cells in healthy people across ages. Whole-study context: Template switching picked up about one barcoded beta molecule for each two T cells. Study-wide results and caveats: Researchers said unsorted PBMCs prevented a conclusive naive versus antigen-experienced comparison.

V was shortened by 5 bases and J by 0 bases, with 12 bases between the two germline ends. CDR1 and CDR2 (germline): SEHNR, FQNEAQ (reference sequence). The CDR3 has 15 amino acids. The amount of total RNA extracted per sample was at least 5 micrograms. Of note for this clonotype: The target antigen is unknown.

Combining a sample-barcoded 5' primer with a J-beta primer mix, a second PCR ran for about 6 to 11 cycles. The authors tagged each cDNA molecule using a template-switch adaptor with 12 random nucleotides. Using its own MiXCR run on the 5' RACE reads, TCRdb lists one record per CDR3 protein. The sample consists of 2 million or so distinct CDR3 sequences, around 48% of them appearing once. The chain links TRBV7-9 to TRBJ2-3; D tentatively reads TRBD1 or TRBD2 (5 bases each). This TCR was recovered from a woman between 40 and 55 years old in good health. The sequencing input was blood. The CDR3 nucleotides read TGTGCCAGCAGCCGGACACGGGACAGCACAGATACGCAGTATTTT. This gives the protein CASSRTRDSTDTQYF.